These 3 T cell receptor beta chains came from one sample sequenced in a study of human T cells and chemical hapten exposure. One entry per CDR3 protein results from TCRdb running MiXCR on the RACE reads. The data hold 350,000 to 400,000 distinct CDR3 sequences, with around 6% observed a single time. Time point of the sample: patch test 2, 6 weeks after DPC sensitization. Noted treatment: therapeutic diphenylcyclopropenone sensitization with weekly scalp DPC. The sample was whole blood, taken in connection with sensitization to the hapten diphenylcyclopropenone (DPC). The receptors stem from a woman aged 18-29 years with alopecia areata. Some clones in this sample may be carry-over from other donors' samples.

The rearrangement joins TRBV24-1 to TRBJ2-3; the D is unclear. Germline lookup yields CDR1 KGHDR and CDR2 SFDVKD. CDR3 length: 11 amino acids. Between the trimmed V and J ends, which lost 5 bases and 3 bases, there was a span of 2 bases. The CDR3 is CATSVTDTQYF. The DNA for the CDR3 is TGTGCCACCAGTGTAACAGATACGCAGTATTTT.

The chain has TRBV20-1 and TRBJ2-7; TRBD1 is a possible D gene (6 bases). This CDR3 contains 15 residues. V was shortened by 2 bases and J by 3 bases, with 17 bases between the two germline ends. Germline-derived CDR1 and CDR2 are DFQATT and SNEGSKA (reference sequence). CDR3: CSARSSTGNYYEQYF. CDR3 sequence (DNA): TGCAGTGCTAGAAGTTCTACAGGGAATTACTACGAGCAGTACTTC.

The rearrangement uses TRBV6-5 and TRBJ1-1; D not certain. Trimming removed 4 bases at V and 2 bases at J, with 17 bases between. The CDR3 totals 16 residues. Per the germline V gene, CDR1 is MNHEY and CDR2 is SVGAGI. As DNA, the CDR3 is TGTGCCAGCAGTTCCCACTCCGGGATGACCAACACTGAAGCTTTCTTT. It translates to CASSSHSGMTNTEAFF.